This TCR beta chain was observed in a study of OX40 agonist ivuxolimab in advanced cancers. Findings and caveats of the study: CD8+ T cells (on average) carried more expanded clones than CD4+ T cells. Expanded peripheral T cells had an undetermined antigen specificity.

Germline lookup yields CDR1 LGHNA and CDR2 YNFKEQ. The CDR3 sequence is 15 residues long. Losses at the gene ends were 6 bases for V and 5 bases for J; bases not matched to a gene: 11. Sequenced by immunoSEQ multiplex PCR; TCRdb stores in-frame clones only, minus some. The repertoire includes around 70,000 clones, around nine tenths of them detected once, and 2.5% to 3.5% sits in the top ten. Remarks on this clone: Its cognate antigen is unknown.

Sequencing used CD4+ or CD8+ T cells sorted from blood, obtained in a trial of the OX40 agonist ivuxolimab. The chain employs TRBV4-2 and TRBJ2-5, with TRBD2 identical over 8 bases. This receptor was obtained from an adult with an advanced solid tumor such as melanoma, head and neck, liver or kidney cancer. CDR3 sequence reads: CASRSTGGAGETQYF. The CDR3, as DNA: TGTGCCAGCAGGAGCACCGGGGGGGCCGGGGAGACCCAGTACTTC.